Listed below are T cell receptor beta chains from one sample, sequenced in a study of shared clonotypes between healthy human individuals. Libraries were prepared by immunoSEQ multiplex PCR; TCRdb keeps only in-frame clonotypes and omits some of them. In the table there are 2.3 million or so clones, more than 85% of which are singletons. Sequencing input: naive CD4+ T cells from PBMCs. These receptors came from a man younger than 35 in good health. Some clones in this sample may be carry-over from other donors' samples. CDR3s include the opening cysteine and the closing phenylalanine or tryptophan. D genes are given only for firm matches. A clone size is listed for some rows: how often the clone was seen (once, few, many), or a class if it is expanded.

- | - | TRBJ1-1 | TRBV6-6 | TGTGCCAGCAGTTATGACTTTCCCCGACAGGCCCAAGCTTTCTTT | CASSYDFPRQAQAFF
- | - | TRBJ1-2 | TRBV5-1 | TGCGCCAGCAGCTTCCGAGACATAAACTATGGCTACACCTTC | CASSFRDINYGYTF
- | - | TRBJ1-3 | TRBV20-1 | TGCAGTGCTACCACTGGAAACACCATATATTTT | CSATTGNTIYF
- | TRBD2 | TRBJ2-1 | TRBV28 | TGTGCCAGCAGTCTCCGGACTAGCGGGGCGGGGAGGGAGTTCTTC | CASSLRTSGAGREFF
- | - | TRBJ1-4 | TRBV11-1 | TGTGCCAGCAGCTCCCGGTTTCGGCAGGGAGGAGAAAAACTGTTTTTT | CASSSRFRQGGEKLFF
- | - | TRBJ2-7 | TRBV6-4 | TGTGCCAGCAGTGACTCGCGCGGGGGTCGCCCTGGGGGCCTTACGTACGAGCAGTACTTC | CASSDSRGGRPGGLTYEQYF
- | - | TRBJ1-3 | TRBV4-1 | TGCGCCAGCAGCCAAGGTGTCTACCGGAGCTCTGGAAACACCATATATTTT | CASSQGVYRSSGNTIYF
- | TRBD1 | TRBJ1-4 | TRBV5-1 | TGCGCCAGCAGCACCGGGGACAGCTCAAATGAAAAACTGTTTTTT | CASSTGDSSNEKLFF
- | TRBD1 | TRBJ2-7 | TRBV10-3 | TGTGCCATCAGTGAGGACCGGGACAGACACGAGCAGTACTTC | CAISEDRDRHEQYF
- | - | TRBJ1-2 | TRBV11-2 | TGTGCCAGCAGCTTAGATCCTGACAGCTATGGCTACACCTTC | CASSLDPDSYGYTF
- | TRBD1 | TRBJ2-5 | TRBV13 | TGTGCCAGCAGCCCCCGGGACAGGGGATTTGAGACCCAGTACTTC | CASSPRDRGFETQYF
- | TRBD1 | TRBJ2-1 | TRBV29-1 | TGCAGCGTTTTATCGGGACAGACCTCCTACAATGAGCAGTTCTTC | CSVLSGQTSYNEQFF
once | - | TRBJ1-2 | TRBV5-1 | TGCGCCAGCAGCAGCCAGGACTCCTATGGCTACACCTTC | CASSSQDSYGYTF
- | - | TRBJ2-7 | TRBV28 | TGTGCCAGCACCCCTAGGTGGGATCGAGACTACGAGCAGTACTTC | CASTPRWDRDYEQYF
- | - | TRBJ2-3 | TRBV5-3 | TGTGCCAGAAGCTTGGTGGAGGGCTTACCAGATACGCAGTATTTT | CARSLVEGLPDTQYF
once | TRBD1 | TRBJ2-7 | TRBV14 | TGTGCCAGCAGCCAAACGACAGGGGGTCACGAGCAGTACTTC | CASSQTTGGHEQYF
once | - | TRBJ2-7 | TRBV18 | TGTGCCAGCTCTACCGGGTCGGCGGAGCAGTACTTC | CASSTGSAEQYF
- | TRBD1 | TRBJ1-1 | TRBV19 | TGTGCCAGTAGCAACACAGGGGGCGGCAGGAACACTGAAGCTTTCTTT | CASSNTGGGRNTEAFF
- | TRBD2 | TRBJ2-7 | TRBV2 | TGTGCCAGCAGAAGCGGGACCTACGAGCAGTACTTC | CASRSGTYEQYF
- | - | TRBJ2-1 | TRBV5-1 | TGCGCCAGCAGCTCGAGTGGCGGGGCGAGTCCATACAATGAGCAGTTCTTC | CASSSSGGASPYNEQFF
once | TRBD1 | TRBJ2-6 | TRBV6-4 | TGTGCCAGCAGTGACTCGTGGACAGGGGTTGTGAGTGGGGCCAACGTCCTGACTTTC | CASSDSWTGVVSGANVLTF
- | TRBD2 | TRBJ2-7 | TRBV5-1 | TGCGCCAGCAGCTTGGTAGCGGGCGGGACCTACGAGCAGTACTTC | CASSLVAGGTYEQYF
- | - | TRBJ2-2 | TRBV5-6 | TGTGCCAGCAGCTCCAGGGCGGGCACCGGGGAGCTGTTTTTT | CASSSRAGTGELFF
- | TRBD1 | TRBJ2-2 | TRBV5-1 | TGCGCCAGCAGCTTGGAGGGACAGAGCACCGGGGAGCTGTTTTTT | CASSLEGQSTGELFF
- | TRBD1 | TRBJ1-2 | TRBV7-6 | TGTGCCAGCAGCACCCGGGGACAGGGTGGTGGTGGCTACACCTTC | CASSTRGQGGGGYTF
- | TRBD1 | TRBJ2-2 | TRBV2 | TGTGCCAGCAGTGGGGACAGGGCCTCCGGGGAGCTGTTTTTT | CASSGDRASGELFF
- | - | TRBJ1-1 | TRBV4-1 | TGCGCCAGCAGCCAGGAAGGGAACGGGATGAACACTGAAGCTTTCTTT | CASSQEGNGMNTEAFF
- | - | TRBJ2-7 | TRBV11-3 | TGTGCCAGCAGCTTAGAAGGGACCTCCTACGAGCAGTACTTC | CASSLEGTSYEQYF
- | - | TRBJ2-1 | TRBV6-6 | TGTGCCAGCAGTTACTCGGGGACCCTCCTGGAGCAGTTCTTC | CASSYSGTLLEQFF
- | TRBD2 | TRBJ2-3 | TRBV6-5 | TGTGCCAGCAGCCCCGGGGCGGGAGGGGTAGATACGCAGTATTTT | CASSPGAGGVDTQYF
- | - | TRBJ2-1 | TRBV7-9 | TGTGCCAGCAGCTCACCGGGACCACAGAGAAACAATGAGCAGTTCTTC | CASSSPGPQRNNEQFF
- | - | TRBJ2-1 | TRBV5-1 | TGCGCCAGCAGCCCCCGCTCGGGGGGCGAAAGGAATGAGCAGTTCTTC | CASSPRSGGERNEQFF
once | - | TRBJ2-3 | TRBV9 | TGTGCCAGCAGCGAAGGGGGCACAGATACGCAGTATTTT | CASSEGGTDTQYF
- | - | TRBJ1-1 | TRBV9 | TGTGCCAGCAGCTCAACCCGGTGGGGGGGATTGAACACTGAAGCTTTCTTT | CASSSTRWGGLNTEAFF
- | TRBD2 | TRBJ2-1 | TRBV7-8 | TGTGCCAGCAGCTCGCGAAGAATAGGGACTAGCGGGAGTGACAATGAGCAGTTCTTC | CASSSRRIGTSGSDNEQFF
- | TRBD2 | TRBJ2-1 | TRBV30 | TGTGCCCAGGATCTCTACAGGTCGGCTAGCGGGAGGACGGGCTACAATGAGCAGTTCTTC | CAQDLYRSASGRTGYNEQFF
- | - | TRBJ1-4 | TRBV15 | TGTGCCACCAGCAGAGCGGGGTTTAATGAAAAACTGTTTTTT | CATSRAGFNEKLFF
- | - | TRBJ2-1 | TRBV15 | TGTGCCACCAGCAGAGAGTCCCCACTAAGGCAGTTCTTC | CATSRESPLRQFF
- | - | TRBJ2-3 | TRBV6-4 | TGTGCCAGCAGTGACTCGAACAGCGCTACAGATACGCAGTATTTT | CASSDSNSATDTQYF
- | - | TRBJ2-4 | TRBV7-2 | TGTGCCAGCAGCCTTGGGGCAGACAAAAACATTCAGTACTTC | CASSLGADKNIQYF
- | - | TRBJ1-1 | TRBV2 | TGTGCCAGCAGTGAACGGGGGCCTGAAGCTTTCTTT | CASSERGPEAFF
- | TRBD1 | TRBJ1-4 | TRBV4-1 | TGCGCCAGCAGCCACCTTGGACAGGGGGAGCGGGAAAAACTGTTTTTT | CASSHLGQGEREKLFF
- | TRBD1 | TRBJ1-2 | TRBV5-1 | TGCGCCAGCAGCCTACCACAGGGGACCTATGGCTACACCTTC | CASSLPQGTYGYTF
- | - | TRBJ2-5 | TRBV27 | TGTGCCAGCAGTGGCCACCAAGAGACCCAGTACTTC | CASSGHQETQYF
- | - | TRBJ2-4 | TRBV6-6 | TGTGCCAGCAGTTACAACGCCGCGGATACTCAGTACTTC | CASSYNAADTQYF
- | - | TRBJ2-6 | TRBV6-5 | TGTGCCAGCAGTTACTCTCCGGGGGCTGGGGCCAACGTCCTGACTTTC | CASSYSPGAGANVLTF
- | - | TRBJ2-1 | TRBV28 | TGTGCCAGCAGTTTAGCACCACAGGCGAACAATGAGCAGTTCTTC | CASSLAPQANNEQFF
- | TRBD2 | TRBJ2-1 | TRBV5-1 | TGCGCCAGCAGCCCGACCGGACTAGCGACCTACAATGAGCAGTTCTTC | CASSPTGLATYNEQFF
- | TRBD1 | TRBJ2-5 | TRBV7-9 | TGTGCCAGCAGCGCGCAGGGGGCTGGGGAGCAGTACTTC | CASSAQGAGEQYF
- | - | TRBJ2-1 | TRBV29-1 | TGCAGCGTTGACAAGTCGACGACCTACAATGAGCAGTTCTTC | CSVDKSTTYNEQFF
- | TRBD2 | TRBJ2-7 | TRBV28 | TGTGCCAGCAGAGGAGGGACTAGCCTGGACTACGAGCAGTACTTC | CASRGGTSLDYEQYF
- | - | TRBJ2-5 | TRBV5-5 | TGTGCCAGCAGCCCCAGAAGCTTTAAGAAGACCCAGTACTTC | CASSPRSFKKTQYF
- | - | TRBJ1-3 | TRBV19 | TGTGCCAGTAGTAGGGGGACTCTCACCTCTGGAAACACCATATATTTT | CASSRGTLTSGNTIYF